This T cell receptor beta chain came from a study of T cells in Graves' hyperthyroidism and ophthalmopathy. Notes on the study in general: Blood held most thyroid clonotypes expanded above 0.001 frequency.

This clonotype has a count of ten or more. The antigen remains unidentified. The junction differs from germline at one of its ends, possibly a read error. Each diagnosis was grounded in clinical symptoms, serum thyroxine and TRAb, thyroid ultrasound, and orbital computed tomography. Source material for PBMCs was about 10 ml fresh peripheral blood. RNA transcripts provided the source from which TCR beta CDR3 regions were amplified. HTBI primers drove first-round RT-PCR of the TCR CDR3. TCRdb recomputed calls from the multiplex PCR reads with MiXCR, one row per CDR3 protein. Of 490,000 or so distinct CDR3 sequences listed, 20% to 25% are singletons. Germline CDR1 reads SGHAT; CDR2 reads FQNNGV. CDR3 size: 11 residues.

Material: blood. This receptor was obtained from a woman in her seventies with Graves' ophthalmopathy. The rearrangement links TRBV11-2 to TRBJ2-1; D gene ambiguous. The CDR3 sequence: CASSTYSEQFF. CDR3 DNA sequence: TGTGCCAGCAGCACCTACAGTGAGCAGTTCTTC.